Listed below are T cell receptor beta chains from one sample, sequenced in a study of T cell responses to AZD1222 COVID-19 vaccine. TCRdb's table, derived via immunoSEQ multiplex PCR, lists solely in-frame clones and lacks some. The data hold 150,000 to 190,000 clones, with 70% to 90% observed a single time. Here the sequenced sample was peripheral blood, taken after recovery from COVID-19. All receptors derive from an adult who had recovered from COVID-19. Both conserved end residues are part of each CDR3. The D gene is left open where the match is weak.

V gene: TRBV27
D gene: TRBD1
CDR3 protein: CASSFGQGNEQFF

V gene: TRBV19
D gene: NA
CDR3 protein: CASSETGNYGYTF

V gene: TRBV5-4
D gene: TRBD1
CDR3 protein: CASSSSGQSYEQYF

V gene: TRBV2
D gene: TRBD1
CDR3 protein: CASTQIGRTGNGYTF

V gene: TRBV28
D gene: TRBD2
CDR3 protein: CASSRSGRSRTYNEQFF

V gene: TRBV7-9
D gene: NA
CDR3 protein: CASSPPQTAGYTF

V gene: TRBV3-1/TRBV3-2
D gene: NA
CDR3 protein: CASSQGGYEQYF

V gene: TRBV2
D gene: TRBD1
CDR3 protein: CASSSRTGRNEAFF

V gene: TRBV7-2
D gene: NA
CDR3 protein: CASSLVRKLSTGELFF

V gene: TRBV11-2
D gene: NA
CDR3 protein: CASSSLGPDGTQYF

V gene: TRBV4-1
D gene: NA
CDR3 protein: CASSQLPNTGELFF

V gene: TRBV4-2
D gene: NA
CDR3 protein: CASSQDPLNYGYTF

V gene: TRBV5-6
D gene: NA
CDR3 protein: CASSLWGGASDTQYF

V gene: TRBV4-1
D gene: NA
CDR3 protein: CASSQDDDGLQETQYF

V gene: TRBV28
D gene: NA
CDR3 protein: CASKPGASYEQYF

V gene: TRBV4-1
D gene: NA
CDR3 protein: CASSQVGDSTQYF

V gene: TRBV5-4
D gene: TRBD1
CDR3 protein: CASSPDRGPYGYTF

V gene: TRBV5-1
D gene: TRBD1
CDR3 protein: CASSAGQGAWGETQYF

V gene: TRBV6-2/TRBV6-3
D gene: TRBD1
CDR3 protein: CASSYRGRGTEAFF

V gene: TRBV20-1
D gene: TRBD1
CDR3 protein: CSANDRGLGETQYF

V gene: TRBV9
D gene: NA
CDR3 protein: CASTQRDGVNTEAFF

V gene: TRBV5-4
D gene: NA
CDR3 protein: CASSLGPGQNTEAFF

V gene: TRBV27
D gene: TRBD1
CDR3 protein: CASSFWGEGGDGYTF

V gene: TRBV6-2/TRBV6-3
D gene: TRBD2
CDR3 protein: CASSYGGAYNEQFF

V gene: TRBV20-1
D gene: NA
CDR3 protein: CSARGKDEQFF

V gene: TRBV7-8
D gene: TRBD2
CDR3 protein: CASSLDPAGKSEQYF

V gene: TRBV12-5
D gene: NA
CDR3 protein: CASGFMRENGYTF

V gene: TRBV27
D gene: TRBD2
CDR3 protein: CASSRGLAGGSYEQYF

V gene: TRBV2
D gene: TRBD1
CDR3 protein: CAGDSGTGGNTIYF

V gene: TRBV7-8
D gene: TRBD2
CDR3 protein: CASSTGTSGSPTYEQYF

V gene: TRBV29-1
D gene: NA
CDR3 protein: CSEPQGRAQPQHF

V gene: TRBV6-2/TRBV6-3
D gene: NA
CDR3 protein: CASSPITGSTSGNTIYF

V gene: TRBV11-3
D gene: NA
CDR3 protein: CASSHSRGNTEAFF

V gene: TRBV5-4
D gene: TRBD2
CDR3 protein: CASSLAPSGGYNEQFF

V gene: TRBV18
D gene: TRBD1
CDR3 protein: CASSPEWRTGDAHGTDTQYF

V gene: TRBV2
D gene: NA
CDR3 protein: CASSEEGQGGDTQYF

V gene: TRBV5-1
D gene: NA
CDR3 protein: CASSLGSSYEQYF